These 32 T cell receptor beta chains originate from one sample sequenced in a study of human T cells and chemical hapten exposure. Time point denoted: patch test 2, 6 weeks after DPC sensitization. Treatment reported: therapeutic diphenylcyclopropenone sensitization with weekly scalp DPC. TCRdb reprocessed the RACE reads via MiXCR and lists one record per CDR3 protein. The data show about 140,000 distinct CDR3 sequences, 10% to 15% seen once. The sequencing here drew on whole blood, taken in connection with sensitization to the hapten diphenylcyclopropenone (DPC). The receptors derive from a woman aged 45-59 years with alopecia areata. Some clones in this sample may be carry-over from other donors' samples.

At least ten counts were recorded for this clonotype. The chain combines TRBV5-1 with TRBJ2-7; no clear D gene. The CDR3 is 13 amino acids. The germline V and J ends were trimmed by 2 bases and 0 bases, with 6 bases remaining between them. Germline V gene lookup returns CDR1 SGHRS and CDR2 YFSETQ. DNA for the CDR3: TGCGCCAGCAGCTTCGGCGGCTCCTACGAGCAGTACTTC. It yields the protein CASSFGGSYEQYF.

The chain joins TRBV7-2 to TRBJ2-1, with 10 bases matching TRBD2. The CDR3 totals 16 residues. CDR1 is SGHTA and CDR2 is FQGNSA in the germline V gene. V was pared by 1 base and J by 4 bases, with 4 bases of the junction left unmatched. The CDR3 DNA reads TGTGCCAGCAGCTTAGTTTCTAGCGGGGGTTACAATGAGCAGTTCTTC. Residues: CASSLVSSGGYNEQFF.

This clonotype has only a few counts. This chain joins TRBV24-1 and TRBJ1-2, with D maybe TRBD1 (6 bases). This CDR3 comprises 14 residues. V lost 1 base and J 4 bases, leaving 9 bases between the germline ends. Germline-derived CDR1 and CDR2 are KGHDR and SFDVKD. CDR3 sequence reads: CATSDFDRSYGYTF. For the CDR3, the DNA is TGTGCCACCAGTGATTTCGACAGGTCCTATGGCTACACCTTC.

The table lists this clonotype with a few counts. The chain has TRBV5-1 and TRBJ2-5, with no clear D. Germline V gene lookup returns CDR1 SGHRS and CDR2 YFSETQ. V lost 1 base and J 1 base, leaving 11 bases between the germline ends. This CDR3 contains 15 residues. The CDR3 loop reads CASSLNNSPQETQYF. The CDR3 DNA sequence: TGCGCCAGCAGCTTGAATAACAGCCCCCAAGAGACCCAGTACTTC.

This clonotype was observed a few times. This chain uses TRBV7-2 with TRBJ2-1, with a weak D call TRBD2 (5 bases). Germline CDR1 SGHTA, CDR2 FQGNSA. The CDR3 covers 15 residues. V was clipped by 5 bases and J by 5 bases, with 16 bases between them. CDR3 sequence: CASSPLATGNNEQFF. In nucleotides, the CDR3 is TGTGCCAGCAGCCCGCTAGCCACTGGGAACAATGAGCAGTTCTTC.

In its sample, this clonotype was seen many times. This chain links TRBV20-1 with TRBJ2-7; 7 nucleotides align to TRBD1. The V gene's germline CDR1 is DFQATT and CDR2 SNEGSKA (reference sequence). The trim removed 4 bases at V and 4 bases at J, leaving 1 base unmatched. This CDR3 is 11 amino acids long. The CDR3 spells CSANRGYEQYF. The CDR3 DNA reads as TGCAGTGCTAACAGGGGATACGAGCAGTACTTC.

The CDR3 region has the DNA TGCAGTGCTCCTGACGGGGCCAACGTCCTGACTTTC. Translation: CSAPDGANVLTF. The chain recombines TRBV20-1 with TRBJ2-6; unclear D gene. V was trimmed by 5 bases and J by 4 bases, leaving 6 bases between them. The CDR3 consists of 12 residues. The germline V gene has CDR1 DFQATT and CDR2 SNEGSKA (reference sequence).

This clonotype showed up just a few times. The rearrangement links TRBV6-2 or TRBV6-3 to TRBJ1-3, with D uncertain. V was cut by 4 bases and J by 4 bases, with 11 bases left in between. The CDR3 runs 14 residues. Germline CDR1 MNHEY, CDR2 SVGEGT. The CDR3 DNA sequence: TGTGCCAGCAGTTCCGCTGCCGGAGGAAACACCATATATTTT. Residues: CASSSAAGGNTIYF.

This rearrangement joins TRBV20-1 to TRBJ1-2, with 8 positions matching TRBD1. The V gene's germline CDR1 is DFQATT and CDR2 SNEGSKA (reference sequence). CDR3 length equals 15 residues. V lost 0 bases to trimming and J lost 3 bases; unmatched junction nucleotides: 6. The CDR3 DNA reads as TGCAGTGCTAGAGATCGGACAGGGTATGACTATGGCTACACCTTC. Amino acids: CSARDRTGYDYGYTF.

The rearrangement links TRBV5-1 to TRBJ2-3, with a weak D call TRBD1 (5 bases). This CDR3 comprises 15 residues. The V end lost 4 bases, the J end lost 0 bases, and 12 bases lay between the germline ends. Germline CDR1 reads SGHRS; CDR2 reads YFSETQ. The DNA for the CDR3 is TGCGCCAGCAGCCCCACCCCAGGGAGCACAGATACGCAGTATTTT. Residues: CASSPTPGSTDTQYF.

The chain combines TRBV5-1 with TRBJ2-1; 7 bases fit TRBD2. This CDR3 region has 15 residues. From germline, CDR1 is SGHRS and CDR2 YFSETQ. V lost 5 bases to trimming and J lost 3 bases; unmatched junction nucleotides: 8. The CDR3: CASSLHSGGYNEQFF. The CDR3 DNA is TGCGCCAGCAGTCTACACTCGGGGGGCTACAATGAGCAGTTCTTC.

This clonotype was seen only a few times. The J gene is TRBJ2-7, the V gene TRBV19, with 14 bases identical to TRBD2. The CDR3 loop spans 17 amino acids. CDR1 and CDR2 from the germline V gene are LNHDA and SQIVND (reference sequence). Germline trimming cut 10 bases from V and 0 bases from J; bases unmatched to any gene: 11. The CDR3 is CATSTFGTSGGSYEQYF. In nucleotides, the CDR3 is TGTGCCACTTCGACATTCGGGACTAGCGGGGGCTCCTACGAGCAGTACTTC.

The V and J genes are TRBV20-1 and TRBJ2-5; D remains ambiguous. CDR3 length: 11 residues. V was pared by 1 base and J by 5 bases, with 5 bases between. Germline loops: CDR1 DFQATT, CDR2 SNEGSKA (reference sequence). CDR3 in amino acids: CSARAGETQYF. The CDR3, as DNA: TGCAGTGCTAGAGCCGGGGAGACCCAGTACTTC.

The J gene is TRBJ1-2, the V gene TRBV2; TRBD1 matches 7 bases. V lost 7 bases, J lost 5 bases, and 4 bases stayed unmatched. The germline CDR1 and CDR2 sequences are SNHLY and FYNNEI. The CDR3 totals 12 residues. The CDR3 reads CASMPGGYGYTF. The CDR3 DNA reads TGTGCCAGCATGCCAGGGGGATATGGCTACACCTTC.

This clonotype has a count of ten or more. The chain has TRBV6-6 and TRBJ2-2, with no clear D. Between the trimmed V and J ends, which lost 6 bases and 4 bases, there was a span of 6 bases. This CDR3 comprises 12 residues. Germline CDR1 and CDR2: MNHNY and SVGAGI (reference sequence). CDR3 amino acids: CASSLGTGELFF. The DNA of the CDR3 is TGTGCCAGCAGCTTAGGCACCGGGGAGCTGTTTTTT.

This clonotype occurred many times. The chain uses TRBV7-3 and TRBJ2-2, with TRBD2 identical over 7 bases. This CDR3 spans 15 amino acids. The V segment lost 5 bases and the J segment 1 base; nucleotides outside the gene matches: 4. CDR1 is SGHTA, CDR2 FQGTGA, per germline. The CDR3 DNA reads TGTGCCAGCAGCCCTGGGGGGGAGAACACCGGGGAGCTGTTTTTT. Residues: CASSPGGENTGELFF.

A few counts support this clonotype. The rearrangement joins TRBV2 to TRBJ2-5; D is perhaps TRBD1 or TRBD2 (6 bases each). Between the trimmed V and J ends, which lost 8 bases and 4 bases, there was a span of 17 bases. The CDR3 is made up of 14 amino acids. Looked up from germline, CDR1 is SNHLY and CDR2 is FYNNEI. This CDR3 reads CASLLGGRAETQYF. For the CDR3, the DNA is TGTGCCAGCCTTTTGGGGGGCAGGGCAGAGACCCAGTACTTC.

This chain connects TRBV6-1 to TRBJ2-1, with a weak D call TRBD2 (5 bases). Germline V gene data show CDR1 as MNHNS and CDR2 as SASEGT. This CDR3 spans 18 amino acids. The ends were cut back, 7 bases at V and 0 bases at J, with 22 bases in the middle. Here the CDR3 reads CASTQSRGVTHSYNEQFF. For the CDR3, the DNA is TGTGCCAGCACTCAATCCCGGGGTGTCACACACTCCTACAATGAGCAGTTCTTC.

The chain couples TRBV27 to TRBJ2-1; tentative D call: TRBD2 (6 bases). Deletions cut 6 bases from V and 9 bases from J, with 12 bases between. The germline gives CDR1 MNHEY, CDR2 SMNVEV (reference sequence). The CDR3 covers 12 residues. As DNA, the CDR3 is TGTGCCAGCAGCCAAAGACTAGGTGAGCAGTTCTTC. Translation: CASSQRLGEQFF.

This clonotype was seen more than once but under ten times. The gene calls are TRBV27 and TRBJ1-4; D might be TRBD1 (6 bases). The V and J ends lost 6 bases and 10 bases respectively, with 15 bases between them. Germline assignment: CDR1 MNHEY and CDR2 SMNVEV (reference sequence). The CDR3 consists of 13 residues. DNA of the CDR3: TGTGCCAGCAGAGCCAGGGGATCTGGAAAACTGTTTTTT. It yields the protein CASRARGSGKLFF.

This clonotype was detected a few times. As DNA, the CDR3 is TGTGCCAGCAGCCCCCAGCGGACAGGGAACGGCAATGAGCAGTTCTTC. Protein sequence: CASSPQRTGNGNEQFF. The chain combines TRBV7-9 with TRBJ2-1; the match to TRBD1 covers 8 bases. Germline V gene sequence: CDR1 SEHNR, CDR2 FQNEAQ (reference sequence). The CDR3 covers 16 residues. J lost 6 bases, V lost 5 bases, and 12 bases had no gene match. The full variable domain, completed using reference TRBV7-9 and TRBJ2-1, is DTGVSQNPRHKITKRGQNVTFRCDPISEHNRLYWYRQTLGQGPEFLTYFQNEAQLEKSRLLSDRFSAERPKGSFSTLEIQRTEQGDSAMYLCASSPQRTGNGNEQFFGPGTRLTVL.

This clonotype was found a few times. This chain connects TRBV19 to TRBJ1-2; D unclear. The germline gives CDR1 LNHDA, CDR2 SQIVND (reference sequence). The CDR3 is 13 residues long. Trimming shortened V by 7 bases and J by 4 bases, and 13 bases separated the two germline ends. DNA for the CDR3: TGTGCCAGTACTGACCTGGGAGGCTATGGCTACACCTTC. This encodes CASTDLGGYGYTF.

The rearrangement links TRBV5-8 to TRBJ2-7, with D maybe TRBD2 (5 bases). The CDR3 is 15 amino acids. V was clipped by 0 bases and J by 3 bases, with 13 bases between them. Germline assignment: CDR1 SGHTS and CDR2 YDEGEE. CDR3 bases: TGTGCCAGCAGCTTGGCAGGCTCTGGAGGCTACGAGCAGTACTTC. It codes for CASSLAGSGGYEQYF.

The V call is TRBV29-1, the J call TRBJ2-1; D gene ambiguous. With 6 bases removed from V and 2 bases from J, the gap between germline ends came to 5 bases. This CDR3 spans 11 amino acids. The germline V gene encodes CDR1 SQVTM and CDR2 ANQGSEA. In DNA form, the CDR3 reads TGCAGCGTCCCCGCCTACAATGAGCAGTTCTTC. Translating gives CSVPAYNEQFF.

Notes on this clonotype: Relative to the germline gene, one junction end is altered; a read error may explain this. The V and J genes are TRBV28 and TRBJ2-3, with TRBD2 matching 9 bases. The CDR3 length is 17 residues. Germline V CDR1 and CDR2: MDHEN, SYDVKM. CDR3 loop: CASSHLGLAVGADTQNF. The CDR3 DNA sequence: TGTGCCAGCAGTCACTTGGGACTAGCCGTGGGAGCGGATACGCAGAATTTT.

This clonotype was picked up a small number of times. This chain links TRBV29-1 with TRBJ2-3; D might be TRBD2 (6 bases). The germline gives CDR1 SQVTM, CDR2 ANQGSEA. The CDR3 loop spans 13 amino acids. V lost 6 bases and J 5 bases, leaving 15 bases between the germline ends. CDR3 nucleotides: TGCAGCGTCTCAGGAGGGATGGGAGATACGCAGTATTTT. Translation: CSVSGGMGDTQYF.

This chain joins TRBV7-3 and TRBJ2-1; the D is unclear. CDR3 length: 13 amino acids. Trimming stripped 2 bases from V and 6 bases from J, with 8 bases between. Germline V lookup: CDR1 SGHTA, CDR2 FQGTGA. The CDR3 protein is CASSLDGGNEQFF. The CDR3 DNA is TGTGCCAGCAGCTTAGACGGTGGCAATGAGCAGTTCTTC.

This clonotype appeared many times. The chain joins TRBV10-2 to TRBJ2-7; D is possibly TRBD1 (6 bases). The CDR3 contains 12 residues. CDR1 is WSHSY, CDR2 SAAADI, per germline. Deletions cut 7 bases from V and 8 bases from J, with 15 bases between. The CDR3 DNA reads TGCGCCAGCACACGGGCAGGGGACCAGCAGTACTTC. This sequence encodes CASTRAGDQQYF.

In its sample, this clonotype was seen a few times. DNA of the CDR3: TGTGCCAGCAGCCAAGATCACCAGGGCATGAACACTGAAGCTTTCTTT. Its protein product is CASSQDHQGMNTEAFF. The chain recombines TRBV4-2 with TRBJ1-1, with D possibly matching TRBD1 (5 bases). The ends were cut back, 0 bases at V and 0 bases at J, with 11 bases in the middle. Germline-derived CDR1 and CDR2 are LGHNA and YNFKEQ. The CDR3 contains 16 residues.

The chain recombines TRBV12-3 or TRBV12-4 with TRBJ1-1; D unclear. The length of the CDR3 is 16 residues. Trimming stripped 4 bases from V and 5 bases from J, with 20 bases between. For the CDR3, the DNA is TGTGCCAGCAGTTACTCCCTTGGCCCGCCGGGGACTGAAGCTTTCTTT. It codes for CASSYSLGPPGTEAFF.

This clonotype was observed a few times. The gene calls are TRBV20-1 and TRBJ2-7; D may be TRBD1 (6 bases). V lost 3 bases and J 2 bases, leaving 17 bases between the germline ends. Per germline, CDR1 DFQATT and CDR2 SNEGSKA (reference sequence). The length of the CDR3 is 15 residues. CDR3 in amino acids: CSARGTTGATYEQYF. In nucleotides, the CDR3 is TGCAGTGCTAGGGGCACGACAGGCGCCACCTACGAGCAGTACTTC.

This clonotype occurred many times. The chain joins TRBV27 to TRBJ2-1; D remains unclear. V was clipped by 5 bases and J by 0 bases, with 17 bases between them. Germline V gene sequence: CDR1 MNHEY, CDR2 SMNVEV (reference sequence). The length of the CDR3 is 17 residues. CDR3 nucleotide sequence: TGTGCCAGCAGTACCCGTATGACCCTAAGCTCCTACAATGAGCAGTTCTTC. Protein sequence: CASSTRMTLSSYNEQFF.